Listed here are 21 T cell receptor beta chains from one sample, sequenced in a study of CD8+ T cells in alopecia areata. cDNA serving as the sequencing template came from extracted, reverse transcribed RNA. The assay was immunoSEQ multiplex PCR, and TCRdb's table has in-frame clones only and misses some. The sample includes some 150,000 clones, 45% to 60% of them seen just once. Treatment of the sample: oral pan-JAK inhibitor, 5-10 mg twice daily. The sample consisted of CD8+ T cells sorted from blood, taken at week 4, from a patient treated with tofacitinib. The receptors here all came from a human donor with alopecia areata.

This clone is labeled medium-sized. CDR3 amino acids: CASSPIADSPYEQYF. The CDR3 DNA reads TGTGCCAGCAGCCCCATCGCTGACAGCCCCTACGAGCAGTACTTC. This chain uses TRBV7-6 with TRBJ2-7, with D perhaps TRBD1 (5 bases). The CDR3 runs to 15 residues. Germline V gives CDR1 SGHVS, CDR2 FNYEAQ. V lost 5 bases and J lost 2, with 16 bases in between.

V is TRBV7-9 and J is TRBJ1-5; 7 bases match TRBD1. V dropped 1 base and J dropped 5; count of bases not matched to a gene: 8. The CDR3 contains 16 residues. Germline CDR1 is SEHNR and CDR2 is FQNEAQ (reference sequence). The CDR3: CASSLGDSVDDQPQHF. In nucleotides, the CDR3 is TGTGCCAGCAGCTTAGGGGACAGCGTTGACGATCAGCCCCAGCATTTT.

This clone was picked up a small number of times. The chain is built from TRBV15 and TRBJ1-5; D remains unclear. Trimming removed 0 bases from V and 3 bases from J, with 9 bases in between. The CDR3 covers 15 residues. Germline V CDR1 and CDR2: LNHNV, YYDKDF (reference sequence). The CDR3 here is CATSRDSTNNQPQHF. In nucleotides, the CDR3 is TGTGCCACCAGCAGAGATTCCACCAACAATCAGCCCCAGCATTTT.

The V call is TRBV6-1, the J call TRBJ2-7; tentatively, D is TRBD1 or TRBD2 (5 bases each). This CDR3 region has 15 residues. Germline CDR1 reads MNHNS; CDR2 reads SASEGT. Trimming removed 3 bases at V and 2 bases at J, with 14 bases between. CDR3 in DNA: TGTGCCAGCAGTGATGGTGGGACGGTTACCTACGAGCAGTACTTC. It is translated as CASSDGGTVTYEQYF.

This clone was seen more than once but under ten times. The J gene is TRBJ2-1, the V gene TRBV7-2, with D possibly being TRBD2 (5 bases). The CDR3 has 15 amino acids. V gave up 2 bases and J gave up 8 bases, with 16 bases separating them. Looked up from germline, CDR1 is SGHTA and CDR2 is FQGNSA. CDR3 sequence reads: CASSLFPGGTDEQFF. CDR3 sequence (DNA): TGTGCCAGCAGCTTATTCCCCGGAGGAACGGATGAGCAGTTCTTC. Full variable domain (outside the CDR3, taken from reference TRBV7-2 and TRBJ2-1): GAGVSQSPSNKVTEKGKDVELRCDPISGHTALYWYRQSLGQGLEFLIYFQGNSAPDKSGLPSDRFSAERTGGSVSTLTIQRTQQEDSAVYLCASSLFPGGTDEQFFGPGTRLTVL.

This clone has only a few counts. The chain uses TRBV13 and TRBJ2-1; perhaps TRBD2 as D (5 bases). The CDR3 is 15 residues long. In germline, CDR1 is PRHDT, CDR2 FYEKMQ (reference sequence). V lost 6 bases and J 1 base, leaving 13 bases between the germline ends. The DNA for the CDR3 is TGTGCCAGCAGAGCGGCGAGTGGGTCCTACAATGAGCAGTTCTTC. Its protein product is CASRAASGSYNEQFF.

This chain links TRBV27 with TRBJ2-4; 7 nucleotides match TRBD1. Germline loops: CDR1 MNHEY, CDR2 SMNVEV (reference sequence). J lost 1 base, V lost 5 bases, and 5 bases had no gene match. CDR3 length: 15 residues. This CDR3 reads CASSDRVIAKNIQYF. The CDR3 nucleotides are TGTGCCAGCAGTGACAGGGTGATTGCCAAAAACATTCAGTACTTC.

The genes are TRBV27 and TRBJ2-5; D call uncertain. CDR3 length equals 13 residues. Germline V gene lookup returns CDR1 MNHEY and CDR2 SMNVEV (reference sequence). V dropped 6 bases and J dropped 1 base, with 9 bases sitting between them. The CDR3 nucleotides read TGTGCCAGCAGCACCACTTTCCAAGAGACCCAGTACTTC. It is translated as CASSTTFQETQYF.

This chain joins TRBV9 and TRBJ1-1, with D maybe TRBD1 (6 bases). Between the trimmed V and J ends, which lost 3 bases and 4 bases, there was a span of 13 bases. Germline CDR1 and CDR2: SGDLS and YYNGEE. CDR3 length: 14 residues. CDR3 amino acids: CASSGHRVGTEAFF. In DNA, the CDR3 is TGTGCCAGCAGCGGGCACAGGGTTGGCACTGAAGCTTTCTTT.

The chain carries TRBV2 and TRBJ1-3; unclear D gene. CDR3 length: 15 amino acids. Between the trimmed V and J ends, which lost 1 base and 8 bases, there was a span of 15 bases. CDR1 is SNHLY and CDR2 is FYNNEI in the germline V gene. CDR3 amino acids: CASSEGASPGDTIYF. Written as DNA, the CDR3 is TGTGCCAGCAGTGAAGGGGCTAGTCCGGGAGACACCATATATTTT.

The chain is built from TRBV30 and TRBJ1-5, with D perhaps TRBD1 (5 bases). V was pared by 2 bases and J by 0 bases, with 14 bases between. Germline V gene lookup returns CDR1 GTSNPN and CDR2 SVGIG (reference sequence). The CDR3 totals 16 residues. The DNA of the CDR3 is TGTGCCTGGAGTACAGCCAGGACACGTAGCAATCAGCCCCAGCATTTT. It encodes CAWSTARTRSNQPQHF.

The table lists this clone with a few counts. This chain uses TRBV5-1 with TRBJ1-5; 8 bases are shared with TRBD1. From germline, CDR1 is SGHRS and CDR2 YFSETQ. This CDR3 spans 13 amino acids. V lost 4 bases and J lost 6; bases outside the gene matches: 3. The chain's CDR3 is CASSRTGFQPQHF. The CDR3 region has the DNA TGCGCCAGCAGCCGGACAGGGTTTCAGCCCCAGCATTTT.

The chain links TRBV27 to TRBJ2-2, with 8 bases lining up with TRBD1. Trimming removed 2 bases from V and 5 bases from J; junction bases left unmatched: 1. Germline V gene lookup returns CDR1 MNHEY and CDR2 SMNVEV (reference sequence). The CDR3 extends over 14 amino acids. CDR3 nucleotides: TGTGCCAGCAGTTTAAACAGGGGGACCGGGGAGCTGTTTTTT. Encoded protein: CASSLNRGTGELFF.

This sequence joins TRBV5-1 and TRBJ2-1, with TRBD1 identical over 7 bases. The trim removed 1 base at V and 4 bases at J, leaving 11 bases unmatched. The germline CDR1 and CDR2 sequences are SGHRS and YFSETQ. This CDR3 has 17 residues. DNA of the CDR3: TGCGCCAGCAGCTTGATAGGGGGCCCTTCTAATTACAATGAGCAGTTCTTC. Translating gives CASSLIGGPSNYNEQFF. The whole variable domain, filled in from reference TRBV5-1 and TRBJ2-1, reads KAGVTQTPRYLIKTRGQQVTLSCSPISGHRSVSWYQQTPGQGLQFLFEYFSETQRNKGNFPGRFSGRQFSNSRSEMNVSTLELGDSALYLCASSLIGGPSNYNEQFFGPGTRLTVL.

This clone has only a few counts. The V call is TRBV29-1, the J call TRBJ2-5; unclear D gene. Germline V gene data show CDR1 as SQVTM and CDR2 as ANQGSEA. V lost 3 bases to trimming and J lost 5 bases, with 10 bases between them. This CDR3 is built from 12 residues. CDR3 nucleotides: TGCAGCGTTGACCCTACCGGGGAGACCCAGTACTTC. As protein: CSVDPTGETQYF.

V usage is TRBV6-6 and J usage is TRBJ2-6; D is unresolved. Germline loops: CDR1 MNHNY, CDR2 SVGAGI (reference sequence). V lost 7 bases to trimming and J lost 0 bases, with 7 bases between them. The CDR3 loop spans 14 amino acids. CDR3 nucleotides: TGTGCCAGCAACTTGCTCTCTGGGGCCAACGTCCTGACTTTC. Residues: CASNLLSGANVLTF.

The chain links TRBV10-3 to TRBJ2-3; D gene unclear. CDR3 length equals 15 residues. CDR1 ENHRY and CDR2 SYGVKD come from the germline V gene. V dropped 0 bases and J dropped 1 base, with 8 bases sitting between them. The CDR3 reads CAISESGKGTDTQYF. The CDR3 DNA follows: TGTGCCATCAGTGAGTCAGGGAAGGGCACAGATACGCAGTATTTT.

CDR3 amino acids: CASSLDWGMDNSPLHF. Written as DNA, the CDR3 is TGTGCCAGCAGCTTAGATTGGGGTATGGATAATTCACCCCTCCACTTT. The chain recombines TRBV7-8 with TRBJ1-6; D unclear. Germline CDR1 and CDR2: SGHVS and FQNEAQ. Trimming shortened V by 1 base and J by 5 bases, and 12 bases separated the two germline ends. The CDR3 covers 16 residues.

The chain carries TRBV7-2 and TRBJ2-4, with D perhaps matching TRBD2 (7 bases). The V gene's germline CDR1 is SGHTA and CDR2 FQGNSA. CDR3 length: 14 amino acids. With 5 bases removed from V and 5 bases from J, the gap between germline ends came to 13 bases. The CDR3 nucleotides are TGTGCCAGCAGCAAGGGGGGGCATGAAAACATTCAGTACTTC. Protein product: CASSKGGHENIQYF.

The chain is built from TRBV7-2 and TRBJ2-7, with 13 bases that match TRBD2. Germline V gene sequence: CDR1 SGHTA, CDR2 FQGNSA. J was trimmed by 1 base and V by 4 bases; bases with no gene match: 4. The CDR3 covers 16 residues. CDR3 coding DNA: TGTGCCAGCAGCTCCCCGACTAGCGGGGGGTCCTACGAGCAGTACTTC. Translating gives CASSSPTSGGSYEQYF.

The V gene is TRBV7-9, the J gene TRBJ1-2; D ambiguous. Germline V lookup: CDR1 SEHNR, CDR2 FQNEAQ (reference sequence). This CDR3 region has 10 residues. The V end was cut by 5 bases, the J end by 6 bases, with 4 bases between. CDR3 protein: CASSADGYTF. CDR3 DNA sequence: TGTGCCAGCAGCGCCGATGGCTACACCTTC.